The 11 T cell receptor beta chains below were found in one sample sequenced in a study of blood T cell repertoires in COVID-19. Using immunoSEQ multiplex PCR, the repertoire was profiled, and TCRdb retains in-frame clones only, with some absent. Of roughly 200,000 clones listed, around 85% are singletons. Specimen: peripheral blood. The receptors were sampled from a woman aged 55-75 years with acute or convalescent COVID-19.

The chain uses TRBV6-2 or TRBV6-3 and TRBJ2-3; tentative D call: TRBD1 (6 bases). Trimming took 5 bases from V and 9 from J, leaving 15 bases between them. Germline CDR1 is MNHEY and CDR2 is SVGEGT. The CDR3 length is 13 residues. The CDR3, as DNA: TGTGCCAGCAGTCATGCGACCAGGGGCACGCAGTATTTT. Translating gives CASSHATRGTQYF.

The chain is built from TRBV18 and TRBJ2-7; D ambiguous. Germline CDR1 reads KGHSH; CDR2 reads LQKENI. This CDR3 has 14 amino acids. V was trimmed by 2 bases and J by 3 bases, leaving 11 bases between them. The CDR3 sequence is CASSPMGLRYEQYF. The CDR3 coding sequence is TGTGCCAGCTCACCAATGGGCCTCCGCTACGAGCAGTACTTC.

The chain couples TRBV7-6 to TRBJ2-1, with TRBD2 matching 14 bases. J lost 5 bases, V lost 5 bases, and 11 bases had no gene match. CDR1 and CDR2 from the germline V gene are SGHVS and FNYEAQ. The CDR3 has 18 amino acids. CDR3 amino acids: CASSPRLAGGPGNNEQFF. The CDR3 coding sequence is TGTGCCAGCAGCCCGAGACTAGCGGGAGGGCCTGGTAACAATGAGCAGTTCTTC.

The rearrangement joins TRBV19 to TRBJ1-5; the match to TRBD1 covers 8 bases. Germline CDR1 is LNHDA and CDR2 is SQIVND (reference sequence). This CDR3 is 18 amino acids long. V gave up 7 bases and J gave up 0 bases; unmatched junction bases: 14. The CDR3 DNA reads TGTGCCAGTAACCCCGGACAGGGCCGGTCCTCTAGCAATCAGCCCCAGCATTTT. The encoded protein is CASNPGQGRSSSNQPQHF.

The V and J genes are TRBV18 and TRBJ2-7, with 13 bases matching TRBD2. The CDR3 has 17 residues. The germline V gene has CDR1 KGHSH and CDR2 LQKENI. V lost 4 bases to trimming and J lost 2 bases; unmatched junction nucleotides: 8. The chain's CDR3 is CASSLQGGTSGAYEQYF. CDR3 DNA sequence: TGTGCCAGCTCACTTCAAGGGGGGACTAGCGGGGCCTACGAGCAGTACTTC.

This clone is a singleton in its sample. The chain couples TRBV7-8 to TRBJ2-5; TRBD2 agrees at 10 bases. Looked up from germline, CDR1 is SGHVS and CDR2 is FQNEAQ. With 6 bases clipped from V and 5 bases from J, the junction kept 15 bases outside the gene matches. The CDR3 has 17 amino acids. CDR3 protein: CASSEPAVLAGAETQYF. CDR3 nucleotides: TGTGCCAGCAGTGAACCCGCCGTGCTAGCGGGGGCCGAGACCCAGTACTTC.

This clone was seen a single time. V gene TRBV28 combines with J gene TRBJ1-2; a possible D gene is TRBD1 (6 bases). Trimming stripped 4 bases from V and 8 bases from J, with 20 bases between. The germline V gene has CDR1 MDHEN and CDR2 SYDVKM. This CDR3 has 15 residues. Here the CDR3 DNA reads TGTGCCAGCAGTTGGCCGACAGGTAGTCATATGGGCTACACCTTC. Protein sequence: CASSWPTGSHMGYTF.

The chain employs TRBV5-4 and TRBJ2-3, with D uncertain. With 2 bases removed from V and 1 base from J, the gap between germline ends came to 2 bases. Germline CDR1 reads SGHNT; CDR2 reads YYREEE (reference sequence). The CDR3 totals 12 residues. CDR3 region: CASSFGTDTQYF. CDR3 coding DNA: TGTGCCAGCAGCTTCGGCACAGATACGCAGTATTTT.

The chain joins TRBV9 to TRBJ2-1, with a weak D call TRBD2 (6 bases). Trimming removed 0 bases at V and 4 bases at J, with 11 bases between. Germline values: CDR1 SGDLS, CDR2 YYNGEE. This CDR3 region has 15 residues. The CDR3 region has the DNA TGTGCCAGCAGCGTAGCTGACGGGAGTTACAATGAGCAGTTCTTC. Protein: CASSVADGSYNEQFF. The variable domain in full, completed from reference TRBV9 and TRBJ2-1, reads DSGVTQTPKHLITATGQRVTLRCSPRSGDLSVYWYQQSLDQGLQFLIQYYNGEERAKGNILERFSAQQFPDLHSELNLSSLELGDSALYFCASSVADGSYNEQFFGPGTRLTVL.

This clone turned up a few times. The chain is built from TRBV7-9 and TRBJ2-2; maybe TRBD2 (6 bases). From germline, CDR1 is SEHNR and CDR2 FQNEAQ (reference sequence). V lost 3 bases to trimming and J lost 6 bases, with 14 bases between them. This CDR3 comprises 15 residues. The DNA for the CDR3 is TGTGCCAGCAGCTTTAGGCGGGACGTCCCCGGGGAGCTGTTTTTT. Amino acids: CASSFRRDVPGELFF.

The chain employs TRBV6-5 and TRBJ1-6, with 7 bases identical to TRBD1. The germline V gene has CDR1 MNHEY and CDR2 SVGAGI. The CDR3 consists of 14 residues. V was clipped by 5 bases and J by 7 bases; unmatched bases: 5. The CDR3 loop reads CASSHRGENSPLHF. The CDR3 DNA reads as TGTGCCAGCAGTCACAGGGGTGAGAATTCACCCCTCCACTTT.